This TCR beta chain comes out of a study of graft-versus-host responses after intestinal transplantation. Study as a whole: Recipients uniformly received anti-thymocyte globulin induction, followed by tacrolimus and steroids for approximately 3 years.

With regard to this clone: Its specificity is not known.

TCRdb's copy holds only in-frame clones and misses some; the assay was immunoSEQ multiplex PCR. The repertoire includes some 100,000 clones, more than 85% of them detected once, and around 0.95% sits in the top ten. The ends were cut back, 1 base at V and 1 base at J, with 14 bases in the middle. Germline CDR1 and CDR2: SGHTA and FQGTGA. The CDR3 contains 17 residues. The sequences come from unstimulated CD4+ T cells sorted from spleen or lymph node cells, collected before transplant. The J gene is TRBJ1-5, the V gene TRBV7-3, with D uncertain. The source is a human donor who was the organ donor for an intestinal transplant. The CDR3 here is CASSLKGVGGSNQPQHF. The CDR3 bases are TGTGCCAGCAGCTTAAAGGGAGTAGGAGGCAGCAATCAGCCCCAGCATTTT.